Listed below are T cell receptor beta chains from one sample, sequenced in a study of cytomegalovirus exposure and HLA in healthy donors. The method was immunoSEQ multiplex PCR; TCRdb's version includes in-frame clones alone and lacks a portion of them. This table has just over 150,000 clones, 78% appearing once. The sample comprised PBMCs. The receptors were sampled from a woman aged 40 to 50 in good health and CMV-seronegative. Each CDR3 is given with its conserved first and last residue. A D gene is named only where the DNA matches it firmly. Size is omitted from some rows. Given values are once, few, many or a class for expanded clones.

j_gene: TRBJ2-3
abundance: .
d_gene: .
v_gene: TRBV4-2
CDR3nt: TGTGCCAGCAGCCAAGATCCTAGCTCGGGAGATACGCAGTATTTT
CDR3aa: CASSQDPSSGDTQYF

j_gene: TRBJ1-1
abundance: .
d_gene: .
v_gene: TRBV27
CDR3nt: TGTGCCAGCAGTTTATTCGGACAGCAGAACACTGAAGCTTTCTTT
CDR3aa: CASSLFGQQNTEAFF

j_gene: TRBJ2-1
abundance: .
d_gene: TRBD2
v_gene: TRBV19
CDR3nt: TGTGCCAGTAGTATAGACCTAGCGGGGGGGCAGGATGAGCAGTTCTTC
CDR3aa: CASSIDLAGGQDEQFF

j_gene: TRBJ1-5
abundance: .
d_gene: .
v_gene: TRBV28
CDR3nt: TGTGCCAGCAGTCTACTGACAGTCTTGGGGCAGCCCCAGCATTTT
CDR3aa: CASSLLTVLGQPQHF

j_gene: TRBJ1-2
abundance: once
d_gene: TRBD1
v_gene: TRBV27
CDR3nt: TGTGCCAGCACCTATGGGACAGGCGGACGGGGGGGCTACACCTTC
CDR3aa: CASTYGTGGRGGYTF

j_gene: TRBJ2-3
abundance: few
d_gene: TRBD2
v_gene: TRBV7-8
CDR3nt: TGTGCCAGCACCCACACTAGCGGGGCATCAGATACGCAGTATTTT
CDR3aa: CASTHTSGASDTQYF

j_gene: TRBJ2-6
abundance: few
d_gene: TRBD1
v_gene: TRBV5-1
CDR3nt: TGCGCCAGCAGCTTGTGGGGGACAGGGGAAGTCTCTGGGGCCAACGTCCTGACTTTC
CDR3aa: CASSLWGTGEVSGANVLTF

j_gene: TRBJ1-2
abundance: .
d_gene: .
v_gene: TRBV5-1
CDR3nt: TGCGCCAGCAGCTTGGGGGCAGACTATGGCTACACCTTC
CDR3aa: CASSLGADYGYTF

j_gene: TRBJ2-3
abundance: few
d_gene: TRBD2
v_gene: TRBV19
CDR3nt: TGTGCCAGCCTCAGCGGGGGGGCCTCAGATACGCAGTATTTT
CDR3aa: CASLSGGASDTQYF

j_gene: TRBJ2-2
abundance: .
d_gene: .
v_gene: TRBV5-1
CDR3nt: TGCGCCAGCAGCTCAGGCCGGGGGGCAGACGGCGGGGAGCTGTTTTTT
CDR3aa: CASSSGRGADGGELFF

j_gene: TRBJ2-1
abundance: .
d_gene: TRBD2
v_gene: TRBV5-4
CDR3nt: TGTGCCAGCAGCTCCGGGACTAGCGGCAACAATGAGCAGTTCTTC
CDR3aa: CASSSGTSGNNEQFF

j_gene: TRBJ2-7
abundance: .
d_gene: TRBD1
v_gene: TRBV2
CDR3nt: TGTGCCAGCACTGGCCAGGGGGCATGGTACGAGCAGTACTTC
CDR3aa: CASTGQGAWYEQYF

j_gene: TRBJ2-3
abundance: .
d_gene: TRBD2
v_gene: TRBV5-1
CDR3nt: TGCGCCAGCAGCGGCGGGACTAGCGGGGGGAATACGCAGTATTTT
CDR3aa: CASSGGTSGGNTQYF

j_gene: TRBJ2-3
abundance: .
d_gene: TRBD1
v_gene: TRBV2
CDR3nt: TGTGCCAGCAGTGAGACAGGGGGTAGCACAGATACGCAGTATTTT
CDR3aa: CASSETGGSTDTQYF

j_gene: TRBJ2-7
abundance: .
d_gene: .
v_gene: TRBV28
CDR3nt: TGTGCCAGCAGTTTATCCCGCGAACAGTACTTC
CDR3aa: CASSLSREQYF

j_gene: TRBJ2-1
abundance: .
d_gene: .
v_gene: TRBV13
CDR3nt: TGTGCCAGCAGCGAACTAGCCGGTAAAGGATCCTACAATGAGCAGTTCTTC
CDR3aa: CASSELAGKGSYNEQFF

j_gene: TRBJ1-6
abundance: .
d_gene: .
v_gene: TRBV11-2
CDR3nt: TGTGCCAGCAGCCAGCCCGGGAGTAATTCACCCCTCCACTTT
CDR3aa: CASSQPGSNSPLHF

j_gene: TRBJ1-3
abundance: .
d_gene: .
v_gene: TRBV6-1
CDR3nt: TGTGCCAGCAGTGCGCGTAATCTCGGACAGGGAAACACCATATATTTT
CDR3aa: CASSARNLGQGNTIYF

j_gene: TRBJ2-5
abundance: .
d_gene: .
v_gene: TRBV18
CDR3nt: TGCGCCAGCTCACCCAGGGGCCAAGAGACCCAGTACTTC
CDR3aa: CASSPRGQETQYF

j_gene: TRBJ2-1
abundance: .
d_gene: .
v_gene: TRBV7-9
CDR3nt: TGTGCCAGCAGCTTAACCAACGATGGTGCGGGGACTAATGAGCAGTTCTTC
CDR3aa: CASSLTNDGAGTNEQFF

j_gene: TRBJ1-5
abundance: .
d_gene: .
v_gene: TRBV7-6
CDR3nt: TGTGCCAGCAGCCAAGTACAGGGTGGTCAGCCCCAGCATTTT
CDR3aa: CASSQVQGGQPQHF

j_gene: TRBJ2-6
abundance: .
d_gene: .
v_gene: TRBV2
CDR3nt: TGTGCCAGCAGTGGCCGCCGGGGTACCAACGTCCTGACTTTC
CDR3aa: CASSGRRGTNVLTF

j_gene: TRBJ1-2
abundance: .
d_gene: TRBD1
v_gene: TRBV7-9
CDR3nt: TGTGCCAGCAGCTTAGCGCGGGGACAGGGACGCTATGGCTACACCTTC
CDR3aa: CASSLARGQGRYGYTF

j_gene: TRBJ2-3
abundance: .
d_gene: .
v_gene: TRBV2
CDR3nt: TGTGCCAGCAGTCTACAGGGCGCAGATACGCAGTATTTT
CDR3aa: CASSLQGADTQYF

j_gene: TRBJ2-1
abundance: .
d_gene: .
v_gene: TRBV5-1
CDR3nt: TGCGCCAGCAGCTTGTTGGTCGGGCTAGCAACCGGGCATGAGCAGTTCTTC
CDR3aa: CASSLLVGLATGHEQFF

j_gene: TRBJ2-1
abundance: .
d_gene: .
v_gene: TRBV5-6
CDR3nt: TGTGCCAGCAGCTTTGGCGCCGGCGGGCAGTTCTTC
CDR3aa: CASSFGAGGQFF

j_gene: TRBJ1-1
abundance: once
d_gene: .
v_gene: TRBV7-8
CDR3nt: TGTGCCAGCGGGTCGGGGAACATGAACACTGAAGCTTTCTTT
CDR3aa: CASGSGNMNTEAFF

j_gene: TRBJ2-2
abundance: .
d_gene: .
v_gene: TRBV7-9
CDR3nt: TGTGCCAGCAGCCCAAGGGACACCTACACCGGGGAGCTGTTTTTT
CDR3aa: CASSPRDTYTGELFF

j_gene: TRBJ2-7
abundance: .
d_gene: .
v_gene: TRBV5-1
CDR3nt: TGCGCCAGCAGCTTGGTAATGGGACATAGCTCCTACGAGCAGTACTTC
CDR3aa: CASSLVMGHSSYEQYF

j_gene: TRBJ1-5
abundance: once
d_gene: .
v_gene: TRBV19
CDR3nt: TGTGCCAGTAGTATAGATCCCGATCAGCCCCAGCATTTT
CDR3aa: CASSIDPDQPQHF

j_gene: TRBJ2-1
abundance: .
d_gene: .
v_gene: TRBV5-1
CDR3nt: TGCGCCAGCAGCTTGGGAGGGCAGAGTGGAAATGAGCAGTTCTTC
CDR3aa: CASSLGGQSGNEQFF

j_gene: TRBJ2-5
abundance: .
d_gene: .
v_gene: TRBV7-8
CDR3nt: TGTGCCAGCAGCCCACGGGGGTGGCGGGGGCCCCAAGAGACCCAGTACTTC
CDR3aa: CASSPRGWRGPQETQYF

j_gene: TRBJ2-7
abundance: .
d_gene: TRBD1
v_gene: TRBV4-1
CDR3nt: TGCGCCAGCAGCCAAGTAGGGGGCAAGTCCTACGAGCAGTACTTC
CDR3aa: CASSQVGGKSYEQYF

j_gene: TRBJ2-7
abundance: .
d_gene: .
v_gene: TRBV7-2
CDR3nt: TGTGCCAGCAGCTACCGACAGCGCAACTACGAGCAGTACTTC
CDR3aa: CASSYRQRNYEQYF

j_gene: TRBJ1-2
abundance: .
d_gene: TRBD1
v_gene: TRBV19
CDR3nt: TGTGCCAGTAGAACGGGGACAGGGCAAACCTATGGCTACACCTTC
CDR3aa: CASRTGTGQTYGYTF

j_gene: TRBJ1-2
abundance: .
d_gene: TRBD1
v_gene: TRBV6-4
CDR3nt: TGTGCCAGCAGATCCACAGGGGAAGGTGGCTACACCTTC
CDR3aa: CASRSTGEGGYTF

j_gene: TRBJ2-7
abundance: .
d_gene: TRBD2
v_gene: TRBV11-2
CDR3nt: TGTGCCAGCAGCTTAGGACTAGCGGGGGAAATGGGGGAGCAGTACTTC
CDR3aa: CASSLGLAGEMGEQYF

j_gene: TRBJ1-1
abundance: .
d_gene: .
v_gene: TRBV27
CDR3nt: TGTGCCAGCAGTTATAGGAGGAACACTGAAGCTTTCTTT
CDR3aa: CASSYRRNTEAFF

j_gene: TRBJ2-7
abundance: .
d_gene: TRBD1
v_gene: TRBV28
CDR3nt: TGTGCCAGCAGTCTACGGGCCGGGACAGGGGGCTTTGGGCATCTGCGGAATTCCTACGAGCAGTACTTC
CDR3aa: CASSLRAGTGGFGHLRNSYEQYF

j_gene: TRBJ2-1
abundance: few
d_gene: .
v_gene: TRBV5-1
CDR3nt: TGCGCCAGCAGCTTGGCGGCAGGGAAAAATGAGCAGTTCTTC
CDR3aa: CASSLAAGKNEQFF

j_gene: TRBJ2-3
abundance: .
d_gene: .
v_gene: TRBV18
CDR3nt: TGTGCCAGCTCACCACCCCTTAGCACAGATACGCAGTATTTT
CDR3aa: CASSPPLSTDTQYF

j_gene: TRBJ2-3
abundance: few
d_gene: .
v_gene: TRBV6-5
CDR3nt: TGTGCCAGCAGTTACTCACAGGGCACAGATACGCAGTATTTT
CDR3aa: CASSYSQGTDTQYF

j_gene: TRBJ1-5
abundance: .
d_gene: .
v_gene: TRBV10-3
CDR3nt: TGTGCCATCAGTGGGGGGGATTTTAGCAATCAGCCCCAGCATTTT
CDR3aa: CAISGGDFSNQPQHF

j_gene: TRBJ1-5
abundance: .
d_gene: .
v_gene: TRBV18
CDR3nt: TGTGCCAGCTCACCTTTAAGCAATCAGCCCCAGCATTTT
CDR3aa: CASSPLSNQPQHF

j_gene: TRBJ1-2
abundance: .
d_gene: .
v_gene: TRBV9
CDR3nt: TGTGCCAGCAGCGTAGTCCAGGGTACCGCCAAATATGGCTACACCTTC
CDR3aa: CASSVVQGTAKYGYTF

j_gene: TRBJ1-5
abundance: .
d_gene: TRBD1
v_gene: TRBV6-5
CDR3nt: TGTGCCAGCAGAACGGACAGGGGGCCGAATCAGCCCCAGCATTTT
CDR3aa: CASRTDRGPNQPQHF

j_gene: TRBJ1-3
abundance: .
d_gene: TRBD1
v_gene: TRBV23-1
CDR3nt: TGCGCCAGCAGTCGCCCAGGGGACAGCGAGAGTTTCACCATATATTTT
CDR3aa: CASSRPGDSESFTIYF

j_gene: TRBJ1-4
abundance: .
d_gene: TRBD1
v_gene: TRBV5-1
CDR3nt: TGCGCCAGCAACCCGGGGGCAGGGGGCCGTGAAAAACTGTTTTTT
CDR3aa: CASNPGAGGREKLFF

j_gene: TRBJ2-2
abundance: .
d_gene: TRBD1
v_gene: TRBV19
CDR3nt: TGTGCCAGTAGTATATCTGGACAGGGTAACACCGGGGAGCTGTTTTTT
CDR3aa: CASSISGQGNTGELFF

j_gene: TRBJ1-2
abundance: .
d_gene: .
v_gene: TRBV7-2
CDR3nt: TGTGCCAGCAGCTTAGTTGGTGGGGGCTTTGGCTACACCTTC
CDR3aa: CASSLVGGGFGYTF

j_gene: TRBJ1-2
abundance: .
d_gene: TRBD1
v_gene: TRBV5-1
CDR3nt: TGCGCCAGCAGCCATATGACGGGACAGAACTATGGCTACACCTTC
CDR3aa: CASSHMTGQNYGYTF

j_gene: TRBJ1-1
abundance: .
d_gene: .
v_gene: TRBV5-1
CDR3nt: TGCGCCAGCAGCCTCACAGGTACCACTGAAGCTTTCTTT
CDR3aa: CASSLTGTTEAFF

j_gene: TRBJ2-2
abundance: .
d_gene: .
v_gene: TRBV13
CDR3nt: TGTGCCAGCAGCTTAGGTGCAGGGGTTACCGGGGAGCTGTTTTTT
CDR3aa: CASSLGAGVTGELFF